The rows below give T cell receptor beta chains drawn from one sample of a study of OX40 agonist ivuxolimab in advanced cancers. Sequenced by immunoSEQ multiplex PCR; TCRdb stores in-frame clones only, minus some. The sample includes tens of thousands of clones, about 88% of them seen just once. Sequencing used CD4+ or CD8+ T cells sorted from blood, obtained in a trial of the OX40 agonist ivuxolimab. These receptors originate from an adult with an advanced solid tumor such as melanoma, head and neck, liver or kidney cancer. CDR3s include the opening cysteine and the closing phenylalanine or tryptophan. The D gene is left open where the match is weak. The size of a clone is reported for some rows only, either as once, few or many, or as a class for expanded clones.

V	J	D	size	DNA	CDR3
TRBV5-1	TRBJ1-3	NA	NA	TGCGCCAGCAGCTTAGGGGGGCTTTCTGGAAACACCATATATTTT	CASSLGGLSGNTIYF
TRBV9	TRBJ1-3	NA	NA	TGTGCCAGCAGCCTTGACCCAGCGGGCAACACCATATATTTT	CASSLDPAGNTIYF
TRBV19	TRBJ2-5	NA	NA	TGTGCCAGTAGTATAAGCCACTCACAAGAGACCCAGTACTTC	CASSISHSQETQYF
TRBV27	TRBJ1-5	TRBD1	few	TGTGCCAGCAGTCCCAACAGGGGTCAGCCCCAGCATTTT	CASSPNRGQPQHF
TRBV25-1	TRBJ2-1	NA	NA	TGTGCCAGCAGTGTCATAAATTCTCGGGCGAATGAGCAGTTCTTC	CASSVINSRANEQFF
TRBV29-1	TRBJ1-2	NA	NA	TGCAGCGTTGAAGGGACGGCGGGGGGCTACACCTTC	CSVEGTAGGYTF
TRBV19	TRBJ1-2	NA	NA	TGTGCCAGTAGTTCCCGGACAGAGAACTATGGCTACACCTTC	CASSSRTENYGYTF
TRBV15	TRBJ2-5	NA	NA	TGTGCCACCAGCTCCCGGGACCCCCCGGAGACCCAGTACTTC	CATSSRDPPETQYF
TRBV28	TRBJ1-4	NA	NA	TGTGCCAGCAGTTCCGGGGGCGGTGAAAAACTGTTTTTT	CASSSGGGEKLFF
TRBV28	TRBJ2-5	NA	once	TGTGCCAGCAGGGCTAGCGCGGAGACCCAGTACTTC	CASRASAETQYF
TRBV5-3	TRBJ2-2	NA	NA	TGTGCCAGAAGGAAGCCAGGGACCGCGAACACCGGGGAGCTGTTTTTT	CARRKPGTANTGELFF
TRBV7-9	TRBJ2-7	NA	NA	TGTGCCAGCAGCCTGGTCTGGGGACACCGCTCCTACGAGCAGTACTTC	CASSLVWGHRSYEQYF
TRBV6-1	TRBJ1-2	NA	NA	TGTGCCAGCAGTGAAGTGTTGGGACCGCAGCCGGATGGCTACACCTTC	CASSEVLGPQPDGYTF
TRBV18	TRBJ1-1	NA	NA	TGTGCCAGCTCACCAAACAGTCACACTGAAGCTTTCTTT	CASSPNSHTEAFF
TRBV27	TRBJ2-2	NA	NA	TGTGCCAGCAACCGGGGGCAGGACACCGGGGAGCTGTTTTTT	CASNRGQDTGELFF
TRBV18	TRBJ1-1	NA	NA	TGTGCCAGCTCACCAGGGGTGAACACTGAAGCTTTCTTT	CASSPGVNTEAFF
TRBV10-3	TRBJ1-5	NA	NA	TGTGCCATCAGCACGACAGAGAGTCAGCCCCAGCATTTT	CAISTTESQPQHF
TRBV2	TRBJ2-5	TRBD2	NA	TGTGCCAGCAAACCGGGACTAGCGGATAAAGAGACCCAGTACTTC	CASKPGLADKETQYF
TRBV18	TRBJ2-7	NA	NA	TGTGCCAGCTCACCTTCGACGGACGAGCAGTACTTC	CASSPSTDEQYF
TRBV7-6	TRBJ1-5	NA	NA	TGTGCCAGCAGCTTAGGGAGGGGAAGCAATCAGCCCCAGCATTTT	CASSLGRGSNQPQHF
TRBV6-1	TRBJ2-2	NA	NA	TGTGCCAGCAGTGAAGGGAGGAACACCGGGGAGCTGTTTTTT	CASSEGRNTGELFF
TRBV5-1	TRBJ2-3	NA	NA	TGCGCCAGCAGCATCTCCGAACCCACAGATACGCAGTATTTT	CASSISEPTDTQYF